Listed below are T cell receptor beta chains from one sample, sequenced in a study of T cell changes during pregnancy in multiple sclerosis. Only in-frame clones appear in the TCRdb table, and some are missing; sequencing was by immunoSEQ multiplex PCR. The sample has tens of thousands of clones, 85% to 95% seen once. Sequenced material: peripheral blood, taken in the second trimester of pregnancy. These receptor sequences come from a female donor with multiple sclerosis, enrolled in a pregnancy study. Both conserved end residues are part of each CDR3. Each record gives: V gene, CDR3 protein.

V gene: TRBV11-2
CDR3 protein: CASSLVPVSTGELFF

V gene: TRBV5-5
CDR3 protein: CASSLQGPGNTIYF

V gene: TRBV9
CDR3 protein: CASSVARRGSDTQYF

V gene: TRBV5-1
CDR3 protein: CASSPLQGLQGNEQFF

V gene: TRBV25-1
CDR3 protein: CASSPSGDRGRYEQYF

V gene: TRBV6-5
CDR3 protein: CASSEHRGPTEAFF

V gene: TRBV6-6
CDR3 protein: CASSNDRVGAYNEQFF

V gene: TRBV5-1
CDR3 protein: CASTAGTGGTGELFF

V gene: TRBV6-4
CDR3 protein: CASSPEHSNQPQHF

V gene: TRBV21-1
CDR3 protein: CARMTAPSTDTQYF

V gene: TRBV7-9
CDR3 protein: CASSDNSGTVSTDTQYF

V gene: TRBV11-3
CDR3 protein: CASSRTSGLYNEQFF

V gene: TRBV25-1
CDR3 protein: CASTQGEGYTF

V gene: TRBV5-1
CDR3 protein: CASSLVDSRNTEAFF

V gene: TRBV19
CDR3 protein: CASSGEREQFF

V gene: TRBV7-8
CDR3 protein: CASSLGFLRDESYEQYF